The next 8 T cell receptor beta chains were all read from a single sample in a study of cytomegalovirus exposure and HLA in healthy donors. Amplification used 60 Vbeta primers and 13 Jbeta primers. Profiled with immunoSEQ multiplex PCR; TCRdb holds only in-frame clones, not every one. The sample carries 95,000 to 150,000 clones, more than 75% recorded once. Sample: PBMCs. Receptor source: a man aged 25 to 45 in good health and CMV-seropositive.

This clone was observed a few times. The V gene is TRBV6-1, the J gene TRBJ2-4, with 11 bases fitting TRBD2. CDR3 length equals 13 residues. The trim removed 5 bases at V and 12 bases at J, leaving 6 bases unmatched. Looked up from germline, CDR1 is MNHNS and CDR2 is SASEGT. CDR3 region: CASSTSGSVSQYF. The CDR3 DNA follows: TGTGCCAGCAGTACTAGCGGGAGCGTGTCTCAGTACTTC.

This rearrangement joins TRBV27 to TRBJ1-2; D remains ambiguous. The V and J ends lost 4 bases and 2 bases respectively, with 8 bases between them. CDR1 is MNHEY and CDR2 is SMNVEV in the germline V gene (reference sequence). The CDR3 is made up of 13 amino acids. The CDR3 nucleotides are TGTGCCAGCAGTTACAGCTTCAACTATGGCTACACCTTC. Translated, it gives CASSYSFNYGYTF.

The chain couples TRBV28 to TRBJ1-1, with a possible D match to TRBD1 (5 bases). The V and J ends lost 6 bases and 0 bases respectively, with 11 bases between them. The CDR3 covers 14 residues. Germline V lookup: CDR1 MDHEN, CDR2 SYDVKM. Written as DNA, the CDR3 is TGTGCCAGCAGGGGGGGAGTTATGAACACTGAAGCTTTCTTT. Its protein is CASRGGVMNTEAFF.

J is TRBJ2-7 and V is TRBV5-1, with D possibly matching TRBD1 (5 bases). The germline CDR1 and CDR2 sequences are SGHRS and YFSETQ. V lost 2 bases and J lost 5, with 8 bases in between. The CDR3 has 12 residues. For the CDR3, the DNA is TGCGCCAGCAGCTTCGCAGGGAACGAGCAGTACTTC. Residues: CASSFAGNEQYF. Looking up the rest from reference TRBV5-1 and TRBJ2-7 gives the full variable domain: KAGVTQTPRYLIKTRGQQVTLSCSPISGHRSVSWYQQTPGQGLQFLFEYFSETQRNKGNFPGRFSGRQFSNSRSEMNVSTLELGDSALYLCASSFAGNEQYFGPGTRLTVT.

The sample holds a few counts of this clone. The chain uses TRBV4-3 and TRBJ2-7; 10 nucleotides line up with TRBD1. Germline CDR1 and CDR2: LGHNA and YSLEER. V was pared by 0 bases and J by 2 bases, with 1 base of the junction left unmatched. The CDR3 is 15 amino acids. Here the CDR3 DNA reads TGCGCCAGCAGCCAAGAGACAGGGGGCGCCTACGAGCAGTACTTC. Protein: CASSQETGGAYEQYF.

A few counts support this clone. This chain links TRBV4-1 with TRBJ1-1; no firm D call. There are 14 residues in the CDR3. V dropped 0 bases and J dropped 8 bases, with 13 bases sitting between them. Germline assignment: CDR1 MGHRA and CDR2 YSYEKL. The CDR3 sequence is CASSQDPQWEEAFF. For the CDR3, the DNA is TGCGCCAGCAGCCAAGACCCCCAGTGGGAGGAAGCTTTCTTT.

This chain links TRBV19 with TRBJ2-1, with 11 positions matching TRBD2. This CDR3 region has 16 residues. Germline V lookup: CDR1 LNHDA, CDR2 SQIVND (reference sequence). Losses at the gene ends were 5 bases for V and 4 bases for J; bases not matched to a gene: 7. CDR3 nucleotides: TGTGCCAGTAGTGCCTCGACTAGCGGGGTTTACAATGAGCAGTTCTTC. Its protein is CASSASTSGVYNEQFF. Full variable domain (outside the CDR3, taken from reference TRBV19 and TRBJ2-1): DGGITQSPKYLFRKEGQNVTLSCEQNLNHDAMYWYRQDPGQGLRLIYYSQIVNDFQKGDIAEGYSVSREKKESFPLTVTSAQKNPTAFYLCASSASTSGVYNEQFFGPGTRLTVL.

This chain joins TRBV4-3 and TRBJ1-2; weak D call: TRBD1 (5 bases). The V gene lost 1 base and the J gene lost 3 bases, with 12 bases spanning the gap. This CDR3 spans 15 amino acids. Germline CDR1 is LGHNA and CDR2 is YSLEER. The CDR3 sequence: CASSQATGRDYGYTF. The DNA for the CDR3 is TGCGCCAGCAGCCAAGCCACGGGCAGGGACTATGGCTACACCTTC.